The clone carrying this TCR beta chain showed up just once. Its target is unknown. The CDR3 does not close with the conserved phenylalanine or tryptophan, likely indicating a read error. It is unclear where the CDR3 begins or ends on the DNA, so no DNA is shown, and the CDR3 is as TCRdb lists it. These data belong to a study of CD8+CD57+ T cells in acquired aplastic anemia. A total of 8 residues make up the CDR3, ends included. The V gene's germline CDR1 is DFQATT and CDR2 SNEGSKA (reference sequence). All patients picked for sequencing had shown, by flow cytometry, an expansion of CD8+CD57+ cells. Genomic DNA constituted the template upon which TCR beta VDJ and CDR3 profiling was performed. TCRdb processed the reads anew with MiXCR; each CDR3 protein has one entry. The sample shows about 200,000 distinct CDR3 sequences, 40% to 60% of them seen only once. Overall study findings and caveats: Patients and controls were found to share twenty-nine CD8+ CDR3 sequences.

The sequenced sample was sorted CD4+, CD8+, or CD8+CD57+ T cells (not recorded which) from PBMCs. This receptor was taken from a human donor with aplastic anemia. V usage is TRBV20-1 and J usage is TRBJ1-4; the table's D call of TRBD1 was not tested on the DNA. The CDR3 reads CSARVGGV.